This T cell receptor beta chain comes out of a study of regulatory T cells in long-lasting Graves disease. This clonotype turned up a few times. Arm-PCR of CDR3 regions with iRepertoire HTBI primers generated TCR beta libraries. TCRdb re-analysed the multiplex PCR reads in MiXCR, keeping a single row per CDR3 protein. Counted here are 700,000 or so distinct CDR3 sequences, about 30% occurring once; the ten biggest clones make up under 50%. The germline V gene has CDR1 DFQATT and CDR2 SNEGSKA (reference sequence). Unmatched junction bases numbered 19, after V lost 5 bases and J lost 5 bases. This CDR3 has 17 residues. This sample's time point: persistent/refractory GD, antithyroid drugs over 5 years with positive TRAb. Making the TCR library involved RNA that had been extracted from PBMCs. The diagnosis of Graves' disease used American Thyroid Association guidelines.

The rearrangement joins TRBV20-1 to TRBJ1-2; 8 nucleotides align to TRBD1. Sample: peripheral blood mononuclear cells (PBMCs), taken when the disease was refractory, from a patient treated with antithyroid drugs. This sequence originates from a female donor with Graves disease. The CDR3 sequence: CSARGQGTSVNFYGYTF. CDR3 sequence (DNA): TGCAGTGCTCGCGGACAGGGAACGAGTGTTAATTTTTATGGCTACACCTTC.